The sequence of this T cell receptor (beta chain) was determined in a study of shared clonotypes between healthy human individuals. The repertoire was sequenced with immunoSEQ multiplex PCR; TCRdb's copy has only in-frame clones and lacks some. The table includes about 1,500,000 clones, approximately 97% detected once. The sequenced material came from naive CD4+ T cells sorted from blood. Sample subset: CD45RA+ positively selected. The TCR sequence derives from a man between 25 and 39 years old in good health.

The CDR3 region has the DNA TGTGCCAGCAGCCCCATGGGGACTAGCGGGAGCTATGAGCAGTTCTTC. This translates into CASSPMGTSGSYEQFF. The V and J genes are TRBV7-2 and TRBJ2-1, with 14 bases that match TRBD2. The germline CDR1 and CDR2 sequences are SGHTA and FQGNSA. This CDR3 spans 16 amino acids. The trim removed 5 bases at V and 8 bases at J, leaving 8 bases unmatched.